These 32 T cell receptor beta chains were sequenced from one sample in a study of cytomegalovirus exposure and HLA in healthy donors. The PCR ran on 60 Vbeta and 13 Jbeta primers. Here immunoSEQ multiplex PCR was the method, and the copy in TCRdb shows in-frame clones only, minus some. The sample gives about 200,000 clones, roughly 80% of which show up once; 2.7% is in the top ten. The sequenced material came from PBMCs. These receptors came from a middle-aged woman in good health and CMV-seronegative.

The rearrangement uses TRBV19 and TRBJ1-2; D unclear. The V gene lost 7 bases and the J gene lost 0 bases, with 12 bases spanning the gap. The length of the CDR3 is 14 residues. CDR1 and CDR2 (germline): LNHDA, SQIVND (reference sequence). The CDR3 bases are TGTGCCAGTATTAGCGGGTCAACTAACTATGGCTACACCTTC. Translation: CASISGSTNYGYTF. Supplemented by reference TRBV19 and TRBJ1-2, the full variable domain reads DGGITQSPKYLFRKEGQNVTLSCEQNLNHDAMYWYRQDPGQGLRLIYYSQIVNDFQKGDIAEGYSVSREKKESFPLTVTSAQKNPTAFYLCASISGSTNYGYTFGSGTRLTVV.

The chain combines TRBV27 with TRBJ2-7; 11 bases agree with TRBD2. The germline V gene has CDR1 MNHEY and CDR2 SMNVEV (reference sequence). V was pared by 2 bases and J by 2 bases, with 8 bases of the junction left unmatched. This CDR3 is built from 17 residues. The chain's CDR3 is CASSLASLAGVPYEQYF. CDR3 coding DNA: TGTGCCAGCAGTTTAGCCTCACTAGCGGGAGTACCCTACGAGCAGTACTTC.

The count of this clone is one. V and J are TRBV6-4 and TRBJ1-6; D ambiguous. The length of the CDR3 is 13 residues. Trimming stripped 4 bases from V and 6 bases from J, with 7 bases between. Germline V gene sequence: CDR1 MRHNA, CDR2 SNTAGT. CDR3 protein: CASSAQANSPLHF. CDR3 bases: TGTGCCAGCAGTGCTCAAGCTAATTCACCCCTCCACTTT.

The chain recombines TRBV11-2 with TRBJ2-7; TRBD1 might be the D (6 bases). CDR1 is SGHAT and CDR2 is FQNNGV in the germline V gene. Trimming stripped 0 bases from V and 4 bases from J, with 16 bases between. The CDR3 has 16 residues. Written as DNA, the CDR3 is TGTGCCAGCAGCTTAGATCGATTCGGACAGCGATACGAGCAGTACTTC. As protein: CASSLDRFGQRYEQYF.

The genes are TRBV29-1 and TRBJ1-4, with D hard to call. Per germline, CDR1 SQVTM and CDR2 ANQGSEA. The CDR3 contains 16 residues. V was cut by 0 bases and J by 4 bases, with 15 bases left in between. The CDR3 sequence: CSVEDLTAPGNEKLFF. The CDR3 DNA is TGCAGCGTTGAAGATCTTACGGCTCCGGGTAATGAAAAACTGTTTTTT.

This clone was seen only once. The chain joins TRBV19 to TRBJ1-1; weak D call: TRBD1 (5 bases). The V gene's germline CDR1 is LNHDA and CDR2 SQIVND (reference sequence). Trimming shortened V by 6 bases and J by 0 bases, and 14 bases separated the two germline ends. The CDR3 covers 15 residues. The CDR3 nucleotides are TGTGCCAGTAGCAAGGGGTTTTTGATGAACACTGAAGCTTTCTTT. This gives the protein CASSKGFLMNTEAFF. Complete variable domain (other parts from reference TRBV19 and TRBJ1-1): DGGITQSPKYLFRKEGQNVTLSCEQNLNHDAMYWYRQDPGQGLRLIYYSQIVNDFQKGDIAEGYSVSREKKESFPLTVTSAQKNPTAFYLCASSKGFLMNTEAFFGQGTRLTVV.

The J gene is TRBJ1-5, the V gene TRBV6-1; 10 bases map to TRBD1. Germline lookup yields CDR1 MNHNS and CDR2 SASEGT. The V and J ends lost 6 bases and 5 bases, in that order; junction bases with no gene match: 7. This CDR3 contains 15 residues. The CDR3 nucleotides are TGTGCCAGCAGCGTAGACAGGGGGCCATATCAGCCCCAGCATTTT. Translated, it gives CASSVDRGPYQPQHF.

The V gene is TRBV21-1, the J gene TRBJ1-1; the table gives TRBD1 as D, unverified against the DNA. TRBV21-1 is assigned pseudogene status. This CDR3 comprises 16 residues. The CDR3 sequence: CASRRPGQGVGTEAFF. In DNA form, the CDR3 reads TGTGCCAGCAGACGCCCGGGACAGGGGGTTGGTACTGAAGCTTTCTTT.

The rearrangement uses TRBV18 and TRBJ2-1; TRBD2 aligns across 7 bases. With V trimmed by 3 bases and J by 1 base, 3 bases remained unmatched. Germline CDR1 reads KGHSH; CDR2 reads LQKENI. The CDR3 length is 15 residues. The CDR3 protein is CASSPGLESYNEQFF. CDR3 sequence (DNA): TGTGCCAGCTCACCTGGACTAGAGTCCTACAATGAGCAGTTCTTC.

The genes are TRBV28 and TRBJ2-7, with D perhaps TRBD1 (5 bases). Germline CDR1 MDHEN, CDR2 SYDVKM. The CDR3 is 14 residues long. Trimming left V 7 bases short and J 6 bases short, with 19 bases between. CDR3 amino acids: CASIKGAGRSEQYF. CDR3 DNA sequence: TGTGCCAGCATCAAAGGGGCAGGTAGGAGCGAGCAGTACTTC.

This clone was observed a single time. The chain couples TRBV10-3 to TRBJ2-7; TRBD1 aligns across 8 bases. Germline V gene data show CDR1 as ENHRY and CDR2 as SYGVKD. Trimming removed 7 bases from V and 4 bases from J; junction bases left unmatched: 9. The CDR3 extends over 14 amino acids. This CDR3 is CAINGQGGEYEQYF. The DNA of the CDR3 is TGTGCCATCAACGGACAGGGTGGGGAGTACGAGCAGTACTTC.

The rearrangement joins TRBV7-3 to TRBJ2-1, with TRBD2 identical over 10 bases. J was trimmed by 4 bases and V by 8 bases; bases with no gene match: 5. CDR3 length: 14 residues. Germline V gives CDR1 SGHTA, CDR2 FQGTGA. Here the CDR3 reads CASSIAGGYNEQFF. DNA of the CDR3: TGTGCCAGCTCCATAGCGGGAGGTTACAATGAGCAGTTCTTC.

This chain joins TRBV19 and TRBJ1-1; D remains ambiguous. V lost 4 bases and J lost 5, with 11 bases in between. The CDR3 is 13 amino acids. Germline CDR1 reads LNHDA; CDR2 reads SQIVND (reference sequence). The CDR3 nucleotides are TGTGCCAGTAGTAGCCGGGGTAGAACTGAAGCTTTCTTT. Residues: CASSSRGRTEAFF. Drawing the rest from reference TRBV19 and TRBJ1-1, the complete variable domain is DGGITQSPKYLFRKEGQNVTLSCEQNLNHDAMYWYRQDPGQGLRLIYYSQIVNDFQKGDIAEGYSVSREKKESFPLTVTSAQKNPTAFYLCASSSRGRTEAFFGQGTRLTVV.

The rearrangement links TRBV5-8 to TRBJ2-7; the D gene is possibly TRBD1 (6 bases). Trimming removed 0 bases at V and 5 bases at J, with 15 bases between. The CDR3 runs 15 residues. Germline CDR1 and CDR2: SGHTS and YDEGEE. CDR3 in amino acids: CASSLGNRVTHEQYF. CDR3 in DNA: TGTGCCAGCAGCTTGGGGAACAGGGTCACCCACGAGCAGTACTTC. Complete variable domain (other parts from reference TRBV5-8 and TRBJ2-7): EAGVTQSPTHLIKTRGQQATLRCSPISGHTSVYWYQQALGLGLQFLLWYDEGEERNRGNFPPRFSGRQFPNYSSELNVNALELEDSALYLCASSLGNRVTHEQYFGPGTRLTVT.

The CDR3 bases are TGTGCCAGCTCACAGGACAGCCAAGAGACCCAGTACTTC. It yields the protein CASSQDSQETQYF. The V call is TRBV18, the J call TRBJ2-5; tentative D call: TRBD1 (6 bases). V was cut by 4 bases and J by 1 base, with 7 bases left in between. Germline V gives CDR1 KGHSH, CDR2 LQKENI. The CDR3 is 13 residues long.

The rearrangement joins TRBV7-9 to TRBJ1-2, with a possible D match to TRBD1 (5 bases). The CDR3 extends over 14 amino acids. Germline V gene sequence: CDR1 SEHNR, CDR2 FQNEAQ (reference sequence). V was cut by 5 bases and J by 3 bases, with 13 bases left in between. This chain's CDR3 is CASSSKTVDYGYTF. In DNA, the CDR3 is TGTGCCAGCAGCAGTAAGACAGTAGACTATGGCTACACCTTC.

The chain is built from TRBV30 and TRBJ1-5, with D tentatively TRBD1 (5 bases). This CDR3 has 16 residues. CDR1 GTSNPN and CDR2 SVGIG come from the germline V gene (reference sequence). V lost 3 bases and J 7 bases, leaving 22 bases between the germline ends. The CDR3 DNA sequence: TGTGCCTGGAGCCCAGGCGACGGGGGGGTTGGACAGCCCCAGCATTTT. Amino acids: CAWSPGDGGVGQPQHF.

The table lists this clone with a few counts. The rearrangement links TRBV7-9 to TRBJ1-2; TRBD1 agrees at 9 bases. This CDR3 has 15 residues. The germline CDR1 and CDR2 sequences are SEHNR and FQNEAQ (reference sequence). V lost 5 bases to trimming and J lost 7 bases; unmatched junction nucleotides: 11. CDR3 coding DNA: TGTGCCAGCAGCAACGTACAGGGGGCTCTGGGTGGCTACACCTTC. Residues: CASSNVQGALGGYTF.

The CDR3 is CASSYLGGQYTGELFF. CDR3 bases: TGTGCCAGCAGTTATTTAGGAGGTCAATACACCGGGGAGCTGTTTTTT. The rearrangement joins TRBV27 to TRBJ2-2; a possible D gene is TRBD2 (5 bases). CDR1 MNHEY and CDR2 SMNVEV come from the germline V gene (reference sequence). The CDR3 spans 16 residues. Trimming took 4 bases from V and 3 from J, leaving 15 bases between them.

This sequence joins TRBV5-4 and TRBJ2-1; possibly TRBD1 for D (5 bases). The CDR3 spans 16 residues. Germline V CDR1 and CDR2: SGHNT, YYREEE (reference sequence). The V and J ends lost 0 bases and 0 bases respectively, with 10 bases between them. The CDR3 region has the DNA TGTGCCAGCAGCTTGGATGGGGCGTACTCCTACAATGAGCAGTTCTTC. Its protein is CASSLDGAYSYNEQFF.

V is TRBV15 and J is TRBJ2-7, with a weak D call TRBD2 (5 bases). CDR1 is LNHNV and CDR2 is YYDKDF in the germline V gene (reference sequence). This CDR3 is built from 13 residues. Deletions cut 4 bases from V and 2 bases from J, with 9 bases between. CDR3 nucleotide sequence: TGTGCCACCAGCATCGCAGCGGCCTACGAGCAGTACTTC. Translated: CATSIAAAYEQYF.

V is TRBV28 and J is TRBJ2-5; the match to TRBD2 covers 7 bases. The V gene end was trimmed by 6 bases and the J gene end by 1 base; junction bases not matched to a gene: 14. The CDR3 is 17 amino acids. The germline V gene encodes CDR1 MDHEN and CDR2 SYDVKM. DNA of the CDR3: TGTGCCAGCAGCCTACGGGGACTACGCAGACGCCAAGAGACCCAGTACTTC. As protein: CASSLRGLRRRQETQYF.

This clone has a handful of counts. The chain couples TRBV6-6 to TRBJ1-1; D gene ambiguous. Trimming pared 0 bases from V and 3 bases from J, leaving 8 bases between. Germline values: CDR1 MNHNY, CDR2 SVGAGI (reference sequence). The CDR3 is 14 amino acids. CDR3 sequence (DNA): TGTGCCAGCAGTTACTCAGATCCGGACACTGAAGCTTTCTTT. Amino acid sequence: CASSYSDPDTEAFF.

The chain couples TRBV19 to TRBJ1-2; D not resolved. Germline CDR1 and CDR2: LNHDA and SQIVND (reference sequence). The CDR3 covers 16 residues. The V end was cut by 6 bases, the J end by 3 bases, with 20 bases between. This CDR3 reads CASSPRGKGGHYGYTF. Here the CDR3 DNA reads TGTGCCAGTAGCCCCCGAGGTAAGGGAGGGCACTATGGCTACACCTTC. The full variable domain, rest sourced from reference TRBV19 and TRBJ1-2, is DGGITQSPKYLFRKEGQNVTLSCEQNLNHDAMYWYRQDPGQGLRLIYYSQIVNDFQKGDIAEGYSVSREKKESFPLTVTSAQKNPTAFYLCASSPRGKGGHYGYTFGSGTRLTVV.

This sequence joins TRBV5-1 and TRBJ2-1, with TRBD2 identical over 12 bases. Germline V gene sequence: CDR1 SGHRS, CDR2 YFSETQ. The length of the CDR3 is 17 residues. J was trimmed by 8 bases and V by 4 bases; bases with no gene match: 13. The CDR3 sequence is CASSKGLAGNFLDEQFF. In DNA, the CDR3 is TGCGCCAGCAGCAAGGGACTAGCGGGTAATTTTTTAGATGAGCAGTTCTTC. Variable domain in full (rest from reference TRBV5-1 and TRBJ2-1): KAGVTQTPRYLIKTRGQQVTLSCSPISGHRSVSWYQQTPGQGLQFLFEYFSETQRNKGNFPGRFSGRQFSNSRSEMNVSTLELGDSALYLCASSKGLAGNFLDEQFFGPGTRLTVL.

CDR3 loop: CASSFVAATDTQYF. CDR3 coding DNA: TGTGCCAGCAGCTTCGTAGCGGCCACAGATACGCAGTATTTT. V is TRBV11-2 and J is TRBJ2-3; a weak D match, TRBD2 (6 bases). The V gene's germline CDR1 is SGHAT and CDR2 FQNNGV. The CDR3 totals 14 residues. The V end was cut by 3 bases, the J end by 2 bases, with 9 bases between.

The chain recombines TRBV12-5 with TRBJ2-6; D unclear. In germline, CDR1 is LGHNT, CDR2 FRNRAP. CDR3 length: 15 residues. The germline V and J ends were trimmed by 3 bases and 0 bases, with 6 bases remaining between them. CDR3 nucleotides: TGTGCTAGTGGTTTATCCCTCTCTGGGGCCAACGTCCTGACTTTC. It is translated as CASGLSLSGANVLTF.

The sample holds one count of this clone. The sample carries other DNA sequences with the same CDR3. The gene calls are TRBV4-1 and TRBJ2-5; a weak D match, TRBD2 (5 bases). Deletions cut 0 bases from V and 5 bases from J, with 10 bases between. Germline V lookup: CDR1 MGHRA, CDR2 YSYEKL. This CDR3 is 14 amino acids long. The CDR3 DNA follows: TGCGCCAGCAGCCAAGAATCATGGAGGGAGACCCAGTACTTC. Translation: CASSQESWRETQYF.

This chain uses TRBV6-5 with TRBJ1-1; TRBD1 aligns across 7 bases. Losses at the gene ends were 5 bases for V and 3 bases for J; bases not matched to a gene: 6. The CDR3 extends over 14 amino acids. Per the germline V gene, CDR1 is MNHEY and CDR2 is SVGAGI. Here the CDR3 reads CASSPGTVDTEAFF. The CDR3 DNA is TGTGCCAGCAGTCCGGGGACAGTTGACACTGAAGCTTTCTTT.

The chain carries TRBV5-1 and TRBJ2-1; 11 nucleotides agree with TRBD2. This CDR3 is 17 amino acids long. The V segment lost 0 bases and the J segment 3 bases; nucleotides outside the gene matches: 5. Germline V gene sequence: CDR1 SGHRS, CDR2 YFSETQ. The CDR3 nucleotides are TGCGCCAGCAGCTTGGACCCGGGACTAGCGGTCTACAATGAGCAGTTCTTC. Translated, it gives CASSLDPGLAVYNEQFF.

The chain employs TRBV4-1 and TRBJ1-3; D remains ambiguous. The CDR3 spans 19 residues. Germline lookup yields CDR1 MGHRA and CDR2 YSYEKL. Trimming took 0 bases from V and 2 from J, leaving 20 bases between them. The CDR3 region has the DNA TGCGCCAGCAGCCAAGATTTGTATCAGGCCTCATCCGCTGGAAACACCATATATTTT. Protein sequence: CASSQDLYQASSAGNTIYF.

This chain's CDR3 is CASKDDRQGVEQYF. The DNA for the CDR3 is TGTGCCAGCAAGGATGACAGGCAAGGGGTCGAGCAGTACTTC. The rearrangement links TRBV2 to TRBJ2-7; D perhaps matches TRBD1 (6 bases). Trimming shortened V by 7 bases and J by 6 bases, and 19 bases separated the two germline ends. This CDR3 has 14 residues. CDR1 is SNHLY and CDR2 is FYNNEI in the germline V gene.